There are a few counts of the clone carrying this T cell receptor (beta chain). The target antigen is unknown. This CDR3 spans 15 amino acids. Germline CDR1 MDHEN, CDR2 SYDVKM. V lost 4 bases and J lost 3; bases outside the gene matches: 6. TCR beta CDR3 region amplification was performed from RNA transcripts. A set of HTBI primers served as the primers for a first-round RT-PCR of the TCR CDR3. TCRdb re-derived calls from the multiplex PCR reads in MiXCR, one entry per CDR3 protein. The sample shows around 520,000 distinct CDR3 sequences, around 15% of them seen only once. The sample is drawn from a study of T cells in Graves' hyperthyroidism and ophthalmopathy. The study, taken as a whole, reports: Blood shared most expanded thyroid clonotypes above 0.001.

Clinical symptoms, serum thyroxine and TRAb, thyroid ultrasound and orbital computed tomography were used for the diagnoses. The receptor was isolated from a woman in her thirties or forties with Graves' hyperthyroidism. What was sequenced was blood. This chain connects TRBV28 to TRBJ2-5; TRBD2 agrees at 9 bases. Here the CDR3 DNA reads TGTGCCAGCAGTTCCAAGCGGGAGGTTGAAGAGACCCAGTACTTC. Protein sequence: CASSSKREVEETQYF.